This T cell receptor beta chain derives from a study of PD-1 blockade in classical Hodgkin lymphoma. Time point noted: cycle 4 day 1 (C4D1), after about 6 weeks of nivolumab. All patients experienced relapse after autologous stem cell transplantation, and brentuximab vedotin exposure was variable. TCRdb's copy holds only in-frame clones and misses some; the assay was immunoSEQ multiplex PCR. The table shows more than 95,000 clones, with more than 70% occurring only once. The sample was peripheral blood mononuclear cells (PBMCs), taken before the fourth cycle of nivolumab. This sequence originates from a human donor with classical Hodgkin lymphoma.

The CDR3 loop is CASSGTGFNQPQHF. The CDR3 DNA reads as TGTGCCAGCAGCGGGACAGGATTCAATCAGCCCCAGCATTTT. The chain links TRBV7-2 to TRBJ1-5; 8 nucleotides align to TRBD1. Trimming took 5 bases from V and 3 from J; bases not matched to a gene: 3. Germline V CDR1 and CDR2: SGHTA, FQGNSA. The CDR3 spans 14 residues. The full variable domain, rest sourced from reference TRBV7-2 and TRBJ1-5, is GAGVSQSPSNKVTEKGKDVELRCDPISGHTALYWYRQSLGQGLEFLIYFQGNSAPDKSGLPSDRFSAERTGGSVSTLTIQRTQQEDSAVYLCASSGTGFNQPQHFGDGTRLSIL.